The source of this T cell receptor beta chain is a study of shared clonotypes between healthy human individuals. Background on the study: For every donor, three CD4 naive, three CD4 memory, two CD8 naive and one CD8 memory plates were used.

Per the germline V gene, CDR1 is SGHAT and CDR2 is FQNNGV. The CDR3 runs to 14 residues. V lost 2 bases, J lost 10 bases, and 7 bases stayed unmatched. Deep level was the assay's run setting. Generated by immunoSEQ multiplex PCR, the TCRdb table keeps only in-frame clones and is missing some. The sample holds approximately 600,000 clones; approximately 95% are singletons and the top ten take approximately 0.11%. The naive CD8 subset, CD45RO-negative cells positively selected for CCR7, excluded terminally differentiated effector memory CD45RA+ cells. The sequenced sample consisted of naive CD8+ T cells sorted from blood. The sequence came from a woman aged 25-40 years in good health. This sequence joins TRBV11-2 and TRBJ2-1; TRBD2 agrees at 8 bases. The CDR3 loop is CASSLSTSGVEQFF. Here the CDR3 DNA reads TGTGCCAGCAGCTTAAGCACTAGCGGAGTCGAGCAGTTCTTC.